The 8 T cell receptor beta chains reported below all come from one sample, sequenced in a study of blood T cell repertoires in COVID-19. Assay used: immunoSEQ multiplex PCR; TCRdb lists only in-frame clones, some missing. The repertoire holds some 150,000 clones, with 85% to 90% as singletons. Material: peripheral blood. The receptor set was obtained from a human donor in a cohort sampled during active COVID-19.

The count of this clone is one. The chain has TRBV30 and TRBJ1-3, with D unclear. The CDR3 runs to 11 residues. Germline V gene lookup returns CDR1 GTSNPN and CDR2 SVGIG (reference sequence). CDR3 coding DNA: TGTGGACGGGACTCTGGAAACACCATATATTTT. Its translation is CGRDSGNTIYF.

This clone was counted a single time. The genes are TRBV28 and TRBJ2-1; 7 bases are a match to TRBD1. V dropped 4 bases and J dropped 10; count of bases not matched to a gene: 4. CDR1 and CDR2 from the germline V gene are MDHEN and SYDVKM. The CDR3 covers 12 residues. The CDR3: CASSSQGREQFF. The DNA of the CDR3 is TGTGCCAGCAGTTCACAGGGGCGCGAGCAGTTCTTC. Filled out from reference TRBV28 and TRBJ2-1, the complete variable domain reads DVKVTQSSRYLVKRTGEKVFLECVQDMDHENMFWYRQDPGLGLRLIYFSYDVKMKEKGDIPEGYSVSREKKERFSLILESASTNQTSMYLCASSSQGREQFFGPGTRLTVL.

This clone was seen once. This chain uses TRBV28 with TRBJ1-1; D unresolved. V was shortened by 6 bases and J by 0 bases, with 8 bases between the two germline ends. CDR1 MDHEN and CDR2 SYDVKM come from the germline V gene. The CDR3 runs to 13 residues. The CDR3 coding sequence is TGTGCCAGCAGCATCCACATGAACACTGAAGCTTTCTTT. Translation gives CASSIHMNTEAFF.

This clone was seen a few times. The chain couples TRBV28 to TRBJ1-5; TRBD1 matches 7 bases. The CDR3 runs 15 residues. V trimming: 7 bases; J trimming: 3 bases; junction bases outside the gene matches: 9. Germline-derived CDR1 and CDR2 are MDHEN and SYDVKM. CDR3 nucleotide sequence: TGTGCCAGCACCCCGCGGGGACAGTACAATCAGCCCCAGCATTTT. Its protein is CASTPRGQYNQPQHF.

This clone occurred once. The V gene is TRBV7-2, the J gene TRBJ2-3, with 7 bases that match TRBD1. The CDR3 covers 14 residues. The trim removed 9 bases at V and 1 base at J, leaving 7 bases unmatched. CDR1 is SGHTA, CDR2 FQGNSA, per germline. The CDR3 protein is CASSTGWGTDTQYF. The CDR3 nucleotides are TGTGCCAGTTCGACAGGGTGGGGCACAGATACGCAGTATTTT.

The genes are TRBV27 and TRBJ2-3; maybe TRBD2 (6 bases). Germline CDR1 reads MNHEY; CDR2 reads SMNVEV (reference sequence). The CDR3 has 15 residues. V was shortened by 2 bases and J by 4 bases, with 13 bases between the two germline ends. This CDR3 is CASSLEAGIADTQYF. The DNA for the CDR3 is TGTGCCAGCAGTTTAGAGGCGGGGATCGCAGATACGCAGTATTTT.

V gene TRBV20-1 combines with J gene TRBJ2-3, with TRBD2 identical over 11 bases. The CDR3 is 14 amino acids. Germline V gene data show CDR1 as DFQATT and CDR2 as SNEGSKA (reference sequence). V was clipped by 6 bases and J by 6 bases; unmatched bases: 8. CDR3 coding DNA: TGCAGTGCCAGTAGCGGGAGGGCAGGGGATACGCAGTATTTT. As protein: CSASSGRAGDTQYF.

The rearrangement joins TRBV3-1 (or the pseudogene TRBV3-2) to TRBJ2-1, with D possibly matching TRBD2 (6 bases). The CDR3 spans 15 residues. Germline V gives CDR1 LGHDT, CDR2 YNNKEL (reference sequence). V lost 3 bases and J 4 bases, leaving 13 bases between the germline ends. CDR3 loop: CASSHFGSNYNEQFF. The DNA of the CDR3 is TGTGCCAGCAGCCACTTCGGGAGTAATTACAATGAGCAGTTCTTC.